The 24 T cell receptor beta chains listed next were all sequenced from one sample in a study of blood T cell repertoires in COVID-19. Libraries were prepared by immunoSEQ multiplex PCR; TCRdb keeps only in-frame clonotypes and omits some of them. This table holds about 100,000 clones, about 89% found once. Source material: peripheral blood. The receptors shown here come from a man over 45 with acute or convalescent COVID-19.

The chain uses TRBV24-1 and TRBJ2-5; D perhaps matches TRBD2 (5 bases). The CDR3 contains 15 residues. V was shortened by 9 bases and J by 7 bases, with 23 bases between the two germline ends. Germline values: CDR1 KGHDR, CDR2 SFDVKD. The CDR3 DNA is TGTGCCACCCAGAGGAGCAGCGGCGGAGCAGGGACCCAGTACTTC. This translates into CATQRSSGGAGTQYF.

V is TRBV19 and J is TRBJ2-2, with D possibly matching TRBD2 (6 bases). The length of the CDR3 is 12 residues. Germline values: CDR1 LNHDA, CDR2 SQIVND (reference sequence). The ends were cut back, 7 bases at V and 4 bases at J, with 7 bases in the middle. The CDR3 reads CASNGGTGELFF. In DNA form, the CDR3 reads TGTGCCAGTAACGGGGGCACCGGGGAGCTGTTTTTT.

J is TRBJ2-2 and V is TRBV5-1; tentatively, D is TRBD1 (5 bases). This CDR3 comprises 17 residues. V lost 0 bases and J 5 bases, leaving 17 bases between the germline ends. The germline CDR1 and CDR2 sequences are SGHRS and YFSETQ. CDR3 sequence: CASSLVSGPGKTGELFF. The CDR3 DNA is TGCGCCAGCAGCTTGGTTTCGGGCCCAGGGAAGACCGGGGAGCTGTTTTTT.

This CDR3 reads CASSLAASSTDTQYF. The CDR3, as DNA: TGCGCCAGCAGCTTGGCCGCCAGTAGCACAGATACGCAGTATTTT. The chain uses TRBV5-1 and TRBJ2-3; the D is unclear. Per germline, CDR1 SGHRS and CDR2 YFSETQ. The length of the CDR3 is 15 residues. Trimming took off 0 bases at V and 0 bases at J, with 8 bases between the two ends. Full variable domain (remainder filled in from reference TRBV5-1 and TRBJ2-3): KAGVTQTPRYLIKTRGQQVTLSCSPISGHRSVSWYQQTPGQGLQFLFEYFSETQRNKGNFPGRFSGRQFSNSRSEMNVSTLELGDSALYLCASSLAASSTDTQYFGPGTRLTVL.

The V and J genes are TRBV19 and TRBJ2-7, with 13 bases lining up with TRBD2. Unmatched junction bases numbered 8, after V lost 4 bases and J lost 2 bases. Germline CDR1 is LNHDA and CDR2 is SQIVND (reference sequence). The CDR3 covers 17 residues. Here the CDR3 DNA reads TGTGCCAGTAGTAACTCCGGGGGACTAGCGGGGACCTACGAGCAGTACTTC. It codes for CASSNSGGLAGTYEQYF.

This chain links TRBV15 with TRBJ2-7; TRBD1 might be the D (6 bases). Trimming removed 4 bases from V and 5 bases from J, with 12 bases in between. Germline lookup yields CDR1 LNHNV and CDR2 YYDKDF (reference sequence). This CDR3 has 13 residues. The CDR3 DNA reads as TGTGCCACCAGCATGCCCAGGGGTCACGAGCAGTACTTC. Translating it yields CATSMPRGHEQYF. Full variable domain (rest looked up from reference TRBV15 and TRBJ2-7): DAMVIQNPRYQVTQFGKPVTLSCSQTLNHNVMYWYQQKSSQAPKLLFHYYDKDFNNEADTPDNFQSRRPNTSFCFLDIRSPGLGDTAMYLCATSMPRGHEQYFGPGTRLTVT.

The J gene is TRBJ1-5, the V gene TRBV6-1, with unresolved D. Between the trimmed V and J ends, which lost 1 base and 6 bases, there was a span of 4 bases. This CDR3 is built from 12 residues. Germline loops: CDR1 MNHNS, CDR2 SASEGT. The CDR3 spells CASSEGAQPQHF. CDR3 sequence (DNA): TGTGCCAGCAGTGAAGGAGCTCAGCCCCAGCATTTT.

This sequence joins TRBV9 and TRBJ2-7, with 8 positions matching TRBD1. J was trimmed by 6 bases and V by 3 bases; bases with no gene match: 14. Germline V gives CDR1 SGDLS, CDR2 YYNGEE. The CDR3 is 16 residues long. The CDR3 DNA reads as TGTGCCAGCAGCGACCACTCTTGGACAGGGAATCTCGAGCAGTACTTC. Its protein is CASSDHSWTGNLEQYF.

The chain recombines TRBV30 with TRBJ2-1; 8 bases are a match to TRBD2. The length of the CDR3 is 18 residues. Unmatched junction bases numbered 16, after V lost 1 base and J lost 5 bases. CDR1 and CDR2 from the germline V gene are GTSNPN and SVGIG (reference sequence). The CDR3 DNA is TGTGCCTGGAGTGGAATAGCGGGAATGGGTTTTTTAAACAATGAGCAGTTCTTC. Protein product: CAWSGIAGMGFLNNEQFF.

The rearrangement joins TRBV30 to TRBJ2-3; unclear D gene. The germline V gene has CDR1 GTSNPN and CDR2 SVGIG (reference sequence). There are 13 residues in the CDR3. V was shortened by 5 bases and J by 4 bases, with 13 bases between the two germline ends. The CDR3 loop reads CAWGKFEADTQYF. The CDR3 coding sequence is TGTGCCTGGGGCAAGTTCGAGGCAGATACGCAGTATTTT.

The rearrangement links TRBV11-2 to TRBJ2-3; 9 bases are shared with TRBD1. The germline V gene encodes CDR1 SGHAT and CDR2 FQNNGV. This CDR3 has 15 residues. Germline trimming cut 3 bases from V and 4 bases from J; bases unmatched to any gene: 5. CDR3 in amino acids: CASSFGTGPSDTQYF. The CDR3 DNA is TGTGCCAGCAGCTTTGGGACAGGGCCCTCAGATACGCAGTATTTT.

Only one count was recorded for this clone. This chain joins TRBV5-1 and TRBJ2-5; the D is unclear. Germline V gene sequence: CDR1 SGHRS, CDR2 YFSETQ. The V end was cut by 2 bases, the J end by 0 bases, with 8 bases between. This CDR3 region has 14 residues. CDR3 protein: CASSLSPYQETQYF. CDR3 in DNA: TGCGCCAGCAGCTTATCTCCGTACCAAGAGACCCAGTACTTC.

The gene calls are TRBV10-3 and TRBJ1-1; 8 bases map to TRBD1. J lost 7 bases, V lost 10 bases, and 11 bases had no gene match. Germline V gene data show CDR1 as ENHRY and CDR2 as SYGVKD. CDR3 length: 13 residues. CDR3: CATKSIGQGEAFF. CDR3 DNA: TGTGCCACGAAATCCATAGGACAGGGTGAAGCTTTCTTT.

The gene calls are TRBV7-6 and TRBJ2-1; TRBD2 aligns across 10 bases. Germline CDR1 SGHVS, CDR2 FNYEAQ. With 2 bases clipped from V and 5 bases from J, the junction kept 6 bases outside the gene matches. CDR3 length: 16 residues. The CDR3 sequence: CASSLLASGRDNEQFF. The DNA of the CDR3 is TGTGCCAGCAGCTTACTTGCTAGCGGGAGAGACAATGAGCAGTTCTTC.

The rearrangement links TRBV7-9 to TRBJ1-3, with D perhaps matching TRBD1 (6 bases). CDR3 length: 17 amino acids. Germline V gives CDR1 SEHNR, CDR2 FQNEAQ (reference sequence). Trimming stripped 2 bases from V and 4 bases from J, with 18 bases between. The CDR3 DNA reads as TGTGCCAGCAGCTTAAGAGGGACACTAGCGCCGGGAAACACCATATATTTT. It codes for CASSLRGTLAPGNTIYF.

This sequence joins TRBV2 and TRBJ1-5; 10 nucleotides line up with TRBD1. The CDR3 sequence is 14 residues long. V was pared by 7 bases and J by 7 bases, with 7 bases of the junction left unmatched. Per germline, CDR1 SNHLY and CDR2 FYNNEI. The CDR3: CASTRDRGLQPQHF. Here the CDR3 DNA reads TGTGCCAGCACACGGGACAGGGGACTACAGCCCCAGCATTTT.

This clone has a handful of counts. The sample holds other DNA sequences that translate to the same CDR3. V and J are TRBV7-9 and TRBJ1-5; perhaps TRBD1 as D (6 bases). Trimming pared 1 base from V and 4 bases from J, leaving 8 bases between. The germline CDR1 and CDR2 sequences are SEHNR and FQNEAQ (reference sequence). The CDR3 covers 14 residues. CDR3 loop: CASSLEGGNQPQHF. The CDR3 nucleotides are TGTGCCAGCAGCTTAGAGGGGGGGAATCAGCCCCAGCATTTT.

The genes are TRBV28 and TRBJ1-5; TRBD1 is a possible D gene (5 bases). Trimming took 5 bases from V and 0 from J, leaving 11 bases between them. This CDR3 is built from 15 residues. Looked up from germline, CDR1 is MDHEN and CDR2 is SYDVKM. This CDR3 is CASSRGTDSNQPQHF. CDR3 DNA: TGTGCCAGCAGTCGCGGGACCGATAGCAATCAGCCCCAGCATTTT.

The chain is built from TRBV5-1 and TRBJ2-7; 11 bases agree with TRBD2. Germline V gene data show CDR1 as SGHRS and CDR2 as YFSETQ. The CDR3 has 14 residues. V lost 6 bases and J lost 5; bases outside the gene matches: 7. In nucleotides, the CDR3 is TGCGCCAGCACCACTAGCGGGAGTACCCACGAGCAGTACTTC. This gives the protein CASTTSGSTHEQYF. Full variable domain (missing parts from reference TRBV5-1 and TRBJ2-7): KAGVTQTPRYLIKTRGQQVTLSCSPISGHRSVSWYQQTPGQGLQFLFEYFSETQRNKGNFPGRFSGRQFSNSRSEMNVSTLELGDSALYLCASTTSGSTHEQYFGPGTRLTVT.

Only a few counts were recorded for this clone. This chain uses TRBV2 with TRBJ2-7; TRBD1 is a possible D gene (6 bases). CDR3 length equals 16 residues. V was shortened by 4 bases and J by 4 bases, with 20 bases between the two germline ends. CDR1 and CDR2 from the germline V gene are SNHLY and FYNNEI. The CDR3 coding sequence is TGTGCCAGCAGTGGTCAGTCTGATGTAGGGGGATACGAGCAGTACTTC. It translates to CASSGQSDVGGYEQYF. The whole variable domain, filled in from reference TRBV2 and TRBJ2-7, reads EPEVTQTPSHQVTQMGQEVILRCVPISNHLYFYWYRQILGQKVEFLVSFYNNEISEKSEIFDDQFSVERPDGSNFTLKIRSTKLEDSAMYFCASSGQSDVGGYEQYFGPGTRLTVT.

V gene TRBV15 combines with J gene TRBJ2-1, with TRBD2 identical over 7 bases. V was pared by 5 bases and J by 0 bases, with 7 bases of the junction left unmatched. Per germline, CDR1 LNHNV and CDR2 YYDKDF (reference sequence). The CDR3 has 16 residues. The CDR3 reads CATSGLAAGSYNEQFF. Written as DNA, the CDR3 is TGTGCCACCAGCGGTCTAGCGGCCGGCTCCTACAATGAGCAGTTCTTC.

The chain has TRBV9 and TRBJ2-1; 7 nucleotides agree with TRBD1. CDR3 length equals 16 residues. The germline CDR1 and CDR2 sequences are SGDLS and YYNGEE. With V trimmed by 0 bases and J by 5 bases, 8 bases remained unmatched. In nucleotides, the CDR3 is TGTGCCAGCAGCGTAGATCCTAGCAGGGGGAACAATGAGCAGTTCTTC. Its protein product is CASSVDPSRGNNEQFF.

The chain is built from TRBV20-1 and TRBJ2-5, with no clear D. Per germline, CDR1 DFQATT and CDR2 SNEGSKA (reference sequence). The CDR3 sequence is 11 residues long. The CDR3: CSWAIQETQYF. The CDR3 nucleotides read TGCAGCTGGGCGATCCAAGAGACCCAGTACTTC.

This clone was detected a few times. CDR3 nucleotides: TGCGCCAGCAGCCAAGCTCCGGGACAGGGGGTTTTTGGCTACACCTTC. Its translation is CASSQAPGQGVFGYTF. This sequence joins TRBV4-1 and TRBJ1-2, with 11 bases fitting TRBD1. Germline V CDR1 and CDR2: MGHRA, YSYEKL. CDR3 length: 16 amino acids. Losses at the gene ends were 1 base for V and 7 bases for J; bases not matched to a gene: 8.